The clone carrying this TCR beta chain was seen a single time. The ends were cut back, 5 bases at V and 5 bases at J, with 13 bases in the middle. The CDR3 has 14 residues. The germline V gene has CDR1 SEHNR and CDR2 FQNEAQ (reference sequence). The table came from immunoSEQ multiplex PCR; TCRdb's copy has only in-frame clones and leaves some out. The sample has some 200,000 clones; around 72% are singletons. The data derive from a study of cytotoxic CD8 clonotypes in ibrutinib-treated CLL. The TCR was taken from a human donor with chronic lymphocytic leukemia. Here the sequenced sample was PBMCs, taken after 24 months of ibrutinib treatment. The chain recombines TRBV7-9 with TRBJ2-1; D ambiguous. CDR3 loop: CASSASGGDNEQFF. The CDR3 DNA reads as TGTGCCAGCAGCGCATCAGGTGGAGACAATGAGCAGTTCTTC.